What follows is one T cell receptor (beta chain) and its context. Antigen: not known. The CDR3 has 12 residues. CDR1 is SQVTM, CDR2 ANQGSEA, per germline. V was trimmed by 4 bases and J by 5 bases, leaving 12 bases between them. A multiplex PCR was run with 60 Vbeta primers and 13 Jbeta primers. As handled by the study authors: Later work found roughly 80 million unique TCR beta chains, with about 10 million shared. Using immunoSEQ multiplex PCR, the repertoire was profiled, and TCRdb retains in-frame clones only, with some absent. V, J and clone size are those of that table, while D and trimming were read from the DNA. The profile shows 140,000 to 150,000 clones, roughly 78% of them singletons. This sample is part of a study of cytomegalovirus exposure and HLA in healthy donors. Study observations and caveats: In a later analysis, at a false discovery rate of 0.05, about 17,000 TCR beta sequences matched HLA alleles. Through in vitro validation, three CMV-associated chains were shown to be specific for CMV antigens. V- and J-gene trimming of TCR beta was linked (in a later analysis) to a missense DCLRE1C variant.

The V and J genes are TRBV29-1 and TRBJ2-7; D is ambiguous. The origin of this receptor is a man in his forties or fifties in good health and CMV-seropositive. The sequencing input was PBMCs. The CDR3 sequence is CSVGPFLDEQYF. The DNA for the CDR3 is TGCAGCGTTGGCCCGTTTTTAGACGAGCAGTACTTC.